These 32 T cell receptor beta chains came from one sample sequenced in a study of blood T cell repertoires in COVID-19. Produced via immunoSEQ multiplex PCR; TCRdb's table is partial and in-frame only. The sample holds 110,000 to 150,000 clones; 70% to 85% are singletons and the top ten take just over 9%. Sequenced: PBMCs or T cells enriched from blood (not recorded which). These receptors were obtained from a man aged 50 or older who had recovered from COVID-19.

This rearrangement joins TRBV6-5 to TRBJ1-2, with 10 bases fitting TRBD1. Germline CDR1 MNHEY, CDR2 SVGAGI. The J segment lost 5 bases and the V segment lost 2 bases, leaving 5 bases of the junction unmatched. This CDR3 has 15 amino acids. In DNA, the CDR3 is TGTGCCAGCAGTTACGACAGGACAGGGGGTTATGGCTACACCTTC. Residues: CASSYDRTGGYGYTF.

V is TRBV10-3 and J is TRBJ2-1; a possible D gene is TRBD1 (6 bases). Germline values: CDR1 ENHRY, CDR2 SYGVKD. Trimming took 6 bases from V and 5 from J, leaving 23 bases between them. There are 17 residues in the CDR3. CDR3 coding DNA: TGTGCCATCAGCGAATTTCTTCTGGGGGCCAACAACAATGAGCAGTTCTTC. Protein product: CAISEFLLGANNNEQFF.

The rearrangement links TRBV5-1 to TRBJ2-1; the match to TRBD1 covers 8 bases. Trimming cost V 0 bases and J 0 bases; bases outside gene matches: 8. The CDR3 sequence is 18 residues long. Germline V gene data show CDR1 as SGHRS and CDR2 as YFSETQ. DNA of the CDR3: TGCGCCAGCAGCTTGGGGTGGACAGGGTCGAGCTCCTACAATGAGCAGTTCTTC. Translation gives CASSLGWTGSSSYNEQFF.

The rearrangement joins TRBV2 to TRBJ2-7, with D possibly TRBD2 on 6 matching bases. This CDR3 is 14 amino acids long. V was clipped by 2 bases and J by 3 bases, with 11 bases between them. CDR1 SNHLY and CDR2 FYNNEI come from the germline V gene. The CDR3: CASSEQGLLYEQYF. The DNA for the CDR3 is TGTGCCAGCAGTGAACAGGGACTCCTCTACGAGCAGTACTTC.

This sequence joins TRBV7-2 and TRBJ1-2, with 9 bases fitting TRBD1. This CDR3 is 14 amino acids long. The V gene end was trimmed by 5 bases and the J gene end by 6 bases; junction bases not matched to a gene: 7. Germline loops: CDR1 SGHTA, CDR2 FQGNSA. In DNA form, the CDR3 reads TGTGCCAGCAGCCGGGACAGGGCGTCGAATGGCTACACCTTC. It specifies CASSRDRASNGYTF.

Only a few counts were recorded for this clone. CDR3 bases: TGTGCCAGCAGTTCCCTTACAGGGGGCGCGCGGGAGAAGGAGACCCAGTACTTC. Translating gives CASSSLTGGAREKETQYF. This chain connects TRBV27 to TRBJ2-5; TRBD1 matches at 9 bases. This CDR3 spans 18 amino acids. Trimming at V came to 4 bases and at J to 5 bases, leaving 17 bases not matched to a gene. The V gene's germline CDR1 is MNHEY and CDR2 SMNVEV (reference sequence).

This chain uses TRBV11-1 with TRBJ2-7, with a weak D call TRBD1 (6 bases). Germline CDR1 is SGHAT and CDR2 is FQDESV (reference sequence). This CDR3 has 15 residues. V gave up 5 bases and J gave up 2 bases, with 16 bases separating them. The chain's CDR3 is CASSQLTGDPYEQYF. Written as DNA, the CDR3 is TGTGCCAGCAGCCAGTTGACAGGAGACCCCTACGAGCAGTACTTC.

This chain joins TRBV7-2 and TRBJ2-5, with TRBD1 matching over 7 bases. V shed 1 base, J shed 2 bases, and the junction held 4 bases outside the gene matches. This CDR3 spans 15 amino acids. CDR1 is SGHTA and CDR2 is FQGNSA in the germline V gene. The CDR3 DNA reads TGTGCCAGCAGCTTAGACTCGGGACAGCAAGAGACCCAGTACTTC. Its protein is CASSLDSGQQETQYF.

This chain uses TRBV5-4 with TRBJ2-5; D gene unclear. The ends were cut back, 1 base at V and 2 bases at J, with 3 bases in the middle. CDR3 length: 12 amino acids. Germline V gene data show CDR1 as SGHNT and CDR2 as YYREEE (reference sequence). CDR3 in amino acids: CASSLPQETQYF. CDR3 DNA sequence: TGTGCCAGCAGCTTGCCACAAGAGACCCAGTACTTC.

This clone was counted a single time. The chain recombines TRBV11-3 with TRBJ2-3, with a weak D call TRBD2 (6 bases). CDR1 is SGHNT, CDR2 YENEEA, per germline. V was pared by 8 bases and J by 6 bases, with 12 bases between. The CDR3 contains 12 residues. The CDR3 is CASSLREDTQYF. The CDR3 DNA is TGTGCCAGCTCCCTCCGGGAGGATACGCAGTATTTT. The complete variable domain, with remaining parts taken from reference TRBV11-3 and TRBJ2-3, reads EAGVVQSPRYKIIEKKQPVAFWCNPISGHNTLYWYLQNLGQGPELLIRYENEEAVDDSQLPKDRFSAERLKGVDSTLKIQPAELGDSAVYLCASSLREDTQYFGPGTRLTVL.

The rearrangement joins TRBV29-1 to TRBJ1-1; D is perhaps TRBD1 (5 bases). The germline CDR1 and CDR2 sequences are SQVTM and ANQGSEA. Trimming shortened V by 3 bases and J by 7 bases, and 9 bases separated the two germline ends. CDR3 size: 11 residues. CDR3: CSVDRAGEAFF. In DNA form, the CDR3 reads TGCAGCGTTGACAGGGCAGGTGAAGCTTTCTTT.

The rearrangement links TRBV29-1 to TRBJ2-1, with 8 bases fitting TRBD1. The V and J ends lost 4 bases and 7 bases, in that order; junction bases with no gene match: 9. The CDR3 is 14 amino acids. From germline, CDR1 is SQVTM and CDR2 ANQGSEA. The CDR3 loop is CSVVQQGARNEQFF. The CDR3 DNA is TGCAGCGTTGTTCAGCAGGGGGCGAGGAATGAGCAGTTCTTC.

There are a few counts of this clone. The CDR3 DNA sequence: TGTGCCAGCAGCTTAATGGGTGGAAAGGGGGCCTACAATGAGCAGTTCTTC. Protein product: CASSLMGGKGAYNEQFF. The chain couples TRBV7-3 to TRBJ2-1; tentatively, D is TRBD1 (6 bases). Germline V gene sequence: CDR1 SGHTA, CDR2 FQGTGA. The CDR3 is 17 amino acids. Deletions cut 1 base from V and 2 bases from J, with 15 bases between. Full variable domain (remainder filled in from reference TRBV7-3 and TRBJ2-1): GAGVSQTPSNKVTEKGKYVELRCDPISGHTALYWYRQSLGQGPEFLIYFQGTGAADDSGLPNDRFFAVRPEGSVSTLKIQRTERGDSAVYLCASSLMGGKGAYNEQFFGPGTRLTVL.

The rearrangement uses TRBV25-1 and TRBJ1-2; 8 nucleotides line up with TRBD1. This CDR3 has 14 amino acids. Germline V gene sequence: CDR1 MGHDK, CDR2 SYGVNS. J was trimmed by 5 bases and V by 3 bases; bases with no gene match: 5. DNA for the CDR3: TGTGCCAGCAGTGATCAGGGGGCGAGGTATGGCTACACCTTC. It specifies CASSDQGARYGYTF.

The count of this clone is one. The rearrangement links TRBV29-1 to TRBJ2-5; a possible D gene is TRBD2 (6 bases). The CDR3 spans 13 residues. The germline V gene encodes CDR1 SQVTM and CDR2 ANQGSEA. Trimming took off 3 bases at V and 2 bases at J, with 10 bases between the two ends. CDR3 in amino acids: CSVDWGDQETQYF. CDR3 nucleotide sequence: TGCAGCGTTGATTGGGGGGATCAAGAGACCCAGTACTTC.

The table lists this clone with a few counts. Written as DNA, the CDR3 is TGTGCCAGCAGCCAGTCAGGGGGCTCGAAGGGGCCCCAGCATTTT. This gives the protein CASSQSGGSKGPQHF. The rearrangement links TRBV3-1 (or the pseudogene TRBV3-2) to TRBJ1-5, with 8 bases aligning to TRBD1. The CDR3 spans 15 residues. The J segment lost 9 bases and the V segment lost 3 bases, leaving 10 bases of the junction unmatched. Germline CDR1 LGHDT, CDR2 YNNKEL (reference sequence).

The genes are TRBV12-3 or TRBV12-4 and TRBJ1-1; D is perhaps TRBD1 (6 bases). V was pared by 1 base and J by 11 bases, with 8 bases between. The CDR3 covers 11 residues. The CDR3: CASSLDREAFF. The CDR3 DNA reads TGTGCCAGCAGTTTAGACAGGGAGGCTTTCTTT.

In DNA form, the CDR3 reads TGTGCCAGCAGCCCAGAGACAGGGGGCAACTATGGCTACACCTTC. Translated: CASSPETGGNYGYTF. The J gene is TRBJ1-2, the V gene TRBV7-2; TRBD1 agrees at 10 bases. The CDR3 runs 15 residues. The V gene's germline CDR1 is SGHTA and CDR2 FQGNSA. The ends lost 5 bases at V and 2 bases at J; junction bases unmatched: 5. The full variable domain, rest sourced from reference TRBV7-2 and TRBJ1-2, is GAGVSQSPSNKVTEKGKDVELRCDPISGHTALYWYRQSLGQGLEFLIYFQGNSAPDKSGLPSDRFSAERTGGSVSTLTIQRTQQEDSAVYLCASSPETGGNYGYTFGSGTRLTVV.

The chain employs TRBV7-8 and TRBJ2-5, with D maybe TRBD1 (6 bases). The CDR3 loop spans 15 amino acids. V was pared by 0 bases and J by 4 bases, with 12 bases between. CDR1 and CDR2 from the germline V gene are SGHVS and FQNEAQ. The CDR3 DNA reads as TGTGCCAGCAGCTTAGCGTGGGGGCCGGGAGAGACCCAGTACTTC. Translating gives CASSLAWGPGETQYF.

On this clone: The sample has other DNA sequences that encode this CDR3 too. V usage is TRBV19 and J usage is TRBJ1-5; the D is unclear. Between the trimmed V and J ends, which lost 7 bases and 0 bases, there was a span of 10 bases. This CDR3 spans 14 amino acids. CDR1 is LNHDA, CDR2 SQIVND, per germline (reference sequence). The DNA for the CDR3 is TGTGCCAGTATCAGCGGCCATAGCAATCAGCCCCAGCATTTT. Translated, it gives CASISGHSNQPQHF.

The chain uses TRBV7-8 and TRBJ1-6; D might be TRBD1 (5 bases). This CDR3 is built from 16 residues. The germline V gene encodes CDR1 SGHVS and CDR2 FQNEAQ. V was clipped by 5 bases and J by 8 bases, with 19 bases between them. CDR3 residues: CASSLSTRVLYSPLHF. The CDR3 DNA sequence: TGTGCCAGCAGCCTTAGCACCAGGGTCTTATATTCACCCCTCCACTTT.

The chain is built from TRBV9 and TRBJ2-1, with a possible D match to TRBD2 (7 bases). CDR1 is SGDLS and CDR2 is YYNGEE in the germline V gene. This CDR3 comprises 15 residues. Deletions cut 1 base from V and 8 bases from J, with 16 bases between. The CDR3 nucleotides are TGTGCCAGCAGCGTATGGGAGGGGGTGTTTGATGAGCAGTTCTTC. This translates into CASSVWEGVFDEQFF.

The DNA for the CDR3 is TGTGCCAGCAGCGCCATAGGTAGCATGAACACTGAAGCTTTCTTT. Translating gives CASSAIGSMNTEAFF. The chain carries TRBV7-3 and TRBJ1-1; D unresolved. The CDR3 loop spans 15 amino acids. V lost 5 bases, J lost 0 bases, and 13 bases lay in between. Germline values: CDR1 SGHTA, CDR2 FQGTGA. Together with reference TRBV7-3 and TRBJ1-1, the CDR3 gives the full variable domain: GAGVSQTPSNKVTEKGKYVELRCDPISGHTALYWYRQSLGQGPEFLIYFQGTGAADDSGLPNDRFFAVRPEGSVSTLKIQRTERGDSAVYLCASSAIGSMNTEAFFGQGTRLTVV.

This clone was seen a few times. CDR3 amino acids: CASSPGQVGTQYF. The CDR3 nucleotides read TGTGCCAGCTCACCAGGGCAGGTTGGGACCCAGTACTTC. The chain uses TRBV18 and TRBJ2-5; D call uncertain. The germline gives CDR1 KGHSH, CDR2 LQKENI. V was cut by 2 bases and J by 7 bases, with 11 bases left in between. CDR3 length equals 13 residues.

The chain uses TRBV5-1 and TRBJ1-4, with TRBD1 identical over 8 bases. Unmatched junction bases numbered 7, after V lost 5 bases and J lost 7 bases. The CDR3 length is 14 residues. From germline, CDR1 is SGHRS and CDR2 YFSETQ. The CDR3 DNA reads TGCGCCAGCAGGTCAGACAGGGGAGGTGAAAAACTGTTTTTT. As protein: CASRSDRGGEKLFF.

The J gene is TRBJ2-1, the V gene TRBV6-5; 9 bases map to TRBD1. V was clipped by 6 bases and J by 5 bases; unmatched bases: 8. CDR1 and CDR2 from the germline V gene are MNHEY and SVGAGI. This CDR3 contains 15 residues. The CDR3: CASRHRDRADNEQFF. The CDR3, as DNA: TGTGCCAGCAGGCACCGGGACAGGGCCGACAATGAGCAGTTCTTC.

This CDR3 reads CASSGLGLGYGYTF. Here the CDR3 DNA reads TGTGCCAGCAGTGGCTTGGGGCTGGGCTATGGCTACACCTTC. The chain has TRBV25-1 and TRBJ1-2; perhaps TRBD1 as D (5 bases). This CDR3 has 14 amino acids. Germline CDR1 is MGHDK and CDR2 is SYGVNS. V lost 4 bases and J lost 4, with 13 bases in between.

This chain uses TRBV5-6 with TRBJ1-2; 8 bases line up with TRBD1. This CDR3 has 13 amino acids. Germline lookup yields CDR1 SGHDT and CDR2 YYEEEE. With 3 bases clipped from V and 8 bases from J, the junction kept 6 bases outside the gene matches. DNA for the CDR3: TGTGCCAGCAGCTCAACAGGGGGTTGGGGCTACACCTTC. It yields the protein CASSSTGGWGYTF. Combining the CDR3 with reference TRBV5-6 and TRBJ1-2 gives the whole variable domain DAGVTQSPTHLIKTRGQQVTLRCSPKSGHDTVSWYQQALGQGPQFIFQYYEEEERQRGNFPDRFSGHQFPNYSSELNVNALLLGDSALYLCASSSTGGWGYTFGSGTRLTVV.

This clone came up a few times. CDR3 in DNA: TGTGCCAGCAGCTTGGCGGCGGTCTCTGGAAACACCATATATTTT. Protein product: CASSLAAVSGNTIYF. The V gene is TRBV5-6, the J gene TRBJ1-3; D is unclear. Germline V lookup: CDR1 SGHDT, CDR2 YYEEEE. The CDR3 is 15 amino acids. V dropped 0 bases and J dropped 0 bases, with 7 bases sitting between them.

The chain uses TRBV5-1 and TRBJ1-1; D is ambiguous. There are 16 residues in the CDR3. The ends were cut back, 0 bases at V and 0 bases at J, with 12 bases in the middle. Germline-derived CDR1 and CDR2 are SGHRS and YFSETQ. CDR3 nucleotide sequence: TGCGCCAGCAGCTTGGCCCACACGTCAATGAACACTGAAGCTTTCTTT. This encodes CASSLAHTSMNTEAFF.

This clone was seen just once. The chain uses TRBV5-1 and TRBJ2-3; 9 bases agree with TRBD1. Germline V lookup: CDR1 SGHRS, CDR2 YFSETQ. Unmatched junction bases numbered 13, after V lost 3 bases and J lost 2 bases. CDR3 length: 18 amino acids. The CDR3 nucleotides are TGCGCCAGCAGCTGGCCCATAGGCGGGACAGGGTTCACAGATACGCAGTATTTT. It yields the protein CASSWPIGGTGFTDTQYF.

This rearrangement joins TRBV5-4 to TRBJ1-5, with no clear D. The CDR3 length is 12 residues. In germline, CDR1 is SGHNT, CDR2 YYREEE (reference sequence). V was clipped by 4 bases and J by 7 bases, with 9 bases between them. The CDR3: CASSLIPQPQHF. The CDR3 DNA sequence: TGTGCCAGCAGCCTAATCCCACAGCCCCAGCATTTT.